These 9 T cell receptor beta chains originate from one sample sequenced in a study of Tregs in tolerant kidney transplant recipients. Recipients received nonmyeloablative bone marrow transplants from related graft donors, with transient mixed chimerism. Sequencing was performed with immunoSEQ multiplex PCR; in TCRdb, only in-frame clones are kept and a portion is missing. In all, the sample yields about 23,000 clones. Sequencing was performed on CD4+ T cells from blood (PBMCs), taken 6 months after the transplant. The receptors stem from a human patient who received a combined kidney and bone marrow transplant. The T cells may come from the graft donor.

Comments on this clone: The sequence runs out 3 residues before the end of the CDR3; the remainder is reconstructed from the germline J gene. The J gene is TRBJ1-1, the V gene TRBV18, with TRBD1 as a possible D gene (6 bases). The V gene lost 6 bases and the J gene lost 7 bases, with 12 bases spanning the gap. Germline CDR1 and CDR2: KGHSH and LQKENI. This CDR3 is built from 12 residues. Partial CDR3 DNA: TGTGCCAGCTCGCAGGGGACCCTTGAA. Encoded protein: CASSQGTLE. The CDR3 as a whole reads CASSQGTLEAFF.

A word on this clone: The read ends 3 residues before the CDR3 terminus; that terminus is restored from the germline J gene. V gene TRBV4-1 combines with J gene TRBJ2-3; no clear D gene. The CDR3 is 15 amino acids. V was clipped by 0 bases and J by 1 base, with 8 bases between them. The germline gives CDR1 MGHRA, CDR2 YSYEKL. CDR3 loop: CASSQEASGTDTQYF. Partial CDR3 DNA: TGCGCCAGCAGCCAAGAGGCTAGTGGCACAGATACG.

The CDR3 DNA, read in part, is TGTGCCAGCAGCTTATATCCCGAGGGGTACGAG. Translated, it gives CASSLYPEGYE. In full, the CDR3 reads CASSLYPEGYEQYF. The chain carries TRBV11-2 and TRBJ2-7, with D perhaps being TRBD1 or TRBD2 (5 bases each). The CDR3 extends 3 residues past the end of the read, so its final part is completed from the germline J gene. CDR3 size: 14 residues. Germline V gene data show CDR1 as SGHAT and CDR2 as FQNNGV. The V and J ends lost 2 bases and 4 bases respectively, with 12 bases between them.

Points on this clone: Read data end 3 residues before the CDR3 end; the end is taken from the germline J gene. The chain has TRBV28 and TRBJ2-3; D gene uncertain. Germline CDR1 is MDHEN and CDR2 is SYDVKM. This CDR3 is 16 amino acids long. The V gene lost 2 bases and the J gene lost 0 bases, with 12 bases spanning the gap. CDR3 region: CASSLIVSYSTDTQYF. Incomplete CDR3 DNA: TGTGCCAGCAGTTTAATCGTGTCCTATAGCACAGATACG.

As for this clone: The CDR3 is cut off 3 residues early in the read; its end comes from the germline J gene. J is TRBJ2-1 and V is TRBV7-8; TRBD2 aligns across 11 bases. CDR3 size: 16 residues. The V gene's germline CDR1 is SGHVS and CDR2 FQNEAQ. V shed 1 base and J 8 bases; nucleotides not matched to a gene: 7. The CDR3 bases that were read are TGTGCCAGCAGCTTAGTATTAGCGGGGGGGGTGTATGAG. Its translation is CASSLVLAGGVYE. The entire CDR3 reads CASSLVLAGGVYEQFF. Using reference TRBV7-8 and TRBJ2-1 for the parts outside the CDR3, the full variable domain is GAGVSQSPRYKVAKRGQDVALRCDPISGHVSLFWYQQALGQGPEFLTYFQNEAQLDKSGLPSDRFFAERPEGSVSTLKIQRTQQEDSAVYLCASSLVLAGGVYEQFFGPGTRLTVL.

For this clone: The read terminates 3 residues before the CDR3 end, so the remaining end is supplied by the germline J gene. The J gene is TRBJ1-5, the V gene TRBV2; D perhaps matches TRBD1 (5 bases). The CDR3 spans 15 residues. Trimming removed 6 bases at V and 0 bases at J, with 12 bases between. Germline V lookup: CDR1 SNHLY, CDR2 FYNNEI. The part of the CDR3 DNA that was read is TGTGCCAGCAGAGTTGGGGCAGCTAGCAATCAGCCC. It encodes CASRVGAASNQP. The whole CDR3 sequence reads CASRVGAASNQPQHF.

A remark on this clone: Read data end 3 residues before the CDR3 end; the end is taken from the germline J gene. The V call is TRBV7-9, the J call TRBJ1-2; the match to TRBD1 covers 8 bases. This CDR3 region has 12 residues. V was pared by 6 bases and J by 6 bases, with 3 bases of the junction left unmatched. CDR1 is SEHNR and CDR2 is FQNEAQ in the germline V gene (reference sequence). The DNA read from the CDR3 is TGTGCCAGCAGTCAGACAGGGGATGGC. It is translated as CASSQTGDG. The whole CDR3 is CASSQTGDGYTF.

CDR3 DNA (partial): TGTGCCAGCAGCACGTCGGGTGGGGCTTCACCC. Translating gives CASSTSGGASP. The whole CDR3 is CASSTSGGASPLHF. The chain uses TRBV7-2 and TRBJ1-6, with D tentatively TRBD1 (5 bases). From the germline J gene comes the end of the CDR3, since the read stops 3 residues before it. Germline values: CDR1 SGHTA, CDR2 FQGNSA. V lost 5 bases and J lost 9, with 14 bases in between. The CDR3 length is 14 residues.

Details on this clone: The DNA ends 3 residues before the CDR3 does, and the rest of the CDR3 is filled in from the germline J gene. V is TRBV20-1 and J is TRBJ1-1; D call uncertain. V was cut by 6 bases and J by 1 base, with 15 bases left in between. The length of the CDR3 is 14 residues. Germline CDR1 and CDR2: DFQATT and SNEGSKA (reference sequence). The CDR3 bases that were read are TGCAGTGCCCGGGGAGGCACGGCGAACACTGAA. Protein sequence: CSARGGTANTE. The whole CDR3 region reads CSARGGTANTEAFF.